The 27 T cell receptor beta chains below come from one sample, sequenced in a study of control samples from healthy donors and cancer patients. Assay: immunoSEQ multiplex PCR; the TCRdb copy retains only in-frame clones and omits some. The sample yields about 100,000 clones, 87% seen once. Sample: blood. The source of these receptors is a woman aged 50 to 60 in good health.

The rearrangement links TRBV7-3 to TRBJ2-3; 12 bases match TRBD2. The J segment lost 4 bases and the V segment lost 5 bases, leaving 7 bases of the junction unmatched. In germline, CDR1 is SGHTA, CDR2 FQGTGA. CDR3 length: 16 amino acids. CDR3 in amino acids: CASSPSGGAPADTQYF. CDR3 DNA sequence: TGTGCCAGCAGCCCTAGCGGGGGGGCGCCAGCAGATACGCAGTATTTT.

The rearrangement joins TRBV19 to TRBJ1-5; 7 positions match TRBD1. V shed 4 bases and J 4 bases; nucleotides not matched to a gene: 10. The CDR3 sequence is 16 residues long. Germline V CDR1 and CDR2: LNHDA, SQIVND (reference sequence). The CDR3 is CASSTQRSQGNQPQHF. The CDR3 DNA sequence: TGTGCCAGTAGTACGCAAAGATCACAGGGGAATCAGCCCCAGCATTTT.

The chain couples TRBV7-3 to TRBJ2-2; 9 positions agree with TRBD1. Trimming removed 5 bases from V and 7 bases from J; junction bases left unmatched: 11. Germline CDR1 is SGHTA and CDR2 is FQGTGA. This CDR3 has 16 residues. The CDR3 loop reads CASSLGQGYSGGELFF. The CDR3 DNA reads TGTGCCAGCAGCCTCGGACAGGGGTATAGCGGCGGGGAGCTGTTTTTT.

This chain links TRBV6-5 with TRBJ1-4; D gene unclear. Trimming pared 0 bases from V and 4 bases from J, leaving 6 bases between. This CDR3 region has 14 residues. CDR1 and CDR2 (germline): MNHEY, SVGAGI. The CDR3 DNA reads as TGTGCCAGCAGTTACTCTGCGGGTAATGAAAAACTGTTTTTT. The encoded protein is CASSYSAGNEKLFF.

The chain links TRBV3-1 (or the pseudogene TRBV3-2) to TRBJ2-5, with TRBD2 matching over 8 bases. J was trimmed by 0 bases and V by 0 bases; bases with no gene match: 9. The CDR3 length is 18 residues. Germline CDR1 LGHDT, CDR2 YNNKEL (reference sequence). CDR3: CASSQESWRGANQETQYF. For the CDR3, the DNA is TGTGCCAGCAGCCAAGAGTCATGGCGGGGGGCCAACCAAGAGACCCAGTACTTC.

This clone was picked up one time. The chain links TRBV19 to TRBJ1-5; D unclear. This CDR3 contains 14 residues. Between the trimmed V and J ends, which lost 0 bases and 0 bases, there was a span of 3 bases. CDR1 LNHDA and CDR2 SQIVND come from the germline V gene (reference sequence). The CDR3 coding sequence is TGTGCCAGTAGTATAGATAATAGCAATCAGCCCCAGCATTTT. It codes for CASSIDNSNQPQHF. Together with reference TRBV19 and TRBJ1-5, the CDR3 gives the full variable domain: DGGITQSPKYLFRKEGQNVTLSCEQNLNHDAMYWYRQDPGQGLRLIYYSQIVNDFQKGDIAEGYSVSREKKESFPLTVTSAQKNPTAFYLCASSIDNSNQPQHFGDGTRLSIL.

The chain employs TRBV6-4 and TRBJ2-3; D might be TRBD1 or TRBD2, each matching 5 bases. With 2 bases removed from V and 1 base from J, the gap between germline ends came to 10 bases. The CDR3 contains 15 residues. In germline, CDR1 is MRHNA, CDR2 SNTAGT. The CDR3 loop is CASSDEGRGTDTQYF. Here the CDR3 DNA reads TGTGCCAGCAGTGACGAGGGACGCGGCACAGATACGCAGTATTTT.

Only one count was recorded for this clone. The CDR3 nucleotides read TGTGCCAGCAGCTTAGCTCCGAACACTGAAGCTTTCTTT. Translation: CASSLAPNTEAFF. J is TRBJ1-1 and V is TRBV13, with D uncertain. This CDR3 is built from 13 residues. CDR1 is PRHDT and CDR2 is FYEKMQ in the germline V gene (reference sequence). V was trimmed by 1 base and J by 1 base, leaving 4 bases between them.

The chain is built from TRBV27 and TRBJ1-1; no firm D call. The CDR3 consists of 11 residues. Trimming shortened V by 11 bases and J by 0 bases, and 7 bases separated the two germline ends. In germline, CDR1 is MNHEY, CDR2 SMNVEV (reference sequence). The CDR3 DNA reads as TGTGCCTCCTTCATGAACACTGAAGCTTTCTTT. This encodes CASFMNTEAFF.

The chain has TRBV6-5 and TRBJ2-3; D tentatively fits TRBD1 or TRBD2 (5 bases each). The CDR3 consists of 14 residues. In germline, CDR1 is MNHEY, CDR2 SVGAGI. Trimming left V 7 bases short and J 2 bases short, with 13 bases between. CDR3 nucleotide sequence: TGTGCCAGCAAGAGGGACCCGGCCACAGATACGCAGTATTTT. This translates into CASKRDPATDTQYF.

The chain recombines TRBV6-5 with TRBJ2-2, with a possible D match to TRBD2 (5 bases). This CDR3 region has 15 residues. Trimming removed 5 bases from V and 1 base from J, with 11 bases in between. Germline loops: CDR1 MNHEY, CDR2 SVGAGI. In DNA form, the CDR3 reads TGTGCCAGCAGTAGAAGGACTGGGAACACCGGGGAGCTGTTTTTT. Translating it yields CASSRRTGNTGELFF.

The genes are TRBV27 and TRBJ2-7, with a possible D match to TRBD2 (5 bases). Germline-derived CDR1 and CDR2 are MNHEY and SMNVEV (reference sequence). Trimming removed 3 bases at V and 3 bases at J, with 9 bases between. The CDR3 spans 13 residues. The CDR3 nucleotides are TGTGCCAGCAGTTTTTCCGGGAACTACGAGCAGTACTTC. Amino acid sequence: CASSFSGNYEQYF.

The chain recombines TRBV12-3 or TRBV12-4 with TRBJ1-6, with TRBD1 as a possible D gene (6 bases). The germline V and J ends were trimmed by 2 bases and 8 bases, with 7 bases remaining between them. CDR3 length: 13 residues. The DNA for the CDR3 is TGTGCCAGCAGTTTACAGGGGTATTCACCCCTCCACTTT. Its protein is CASSLQGYSPLHF.

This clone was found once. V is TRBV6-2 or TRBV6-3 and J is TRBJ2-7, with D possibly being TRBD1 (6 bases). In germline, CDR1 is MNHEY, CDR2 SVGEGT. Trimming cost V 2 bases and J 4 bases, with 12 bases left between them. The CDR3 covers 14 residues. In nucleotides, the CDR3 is TGTGCCAGCAGTTACGATGAGGACAGTTACGAGCAGTACTTC. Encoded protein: CASSYDEDSYEQYF.

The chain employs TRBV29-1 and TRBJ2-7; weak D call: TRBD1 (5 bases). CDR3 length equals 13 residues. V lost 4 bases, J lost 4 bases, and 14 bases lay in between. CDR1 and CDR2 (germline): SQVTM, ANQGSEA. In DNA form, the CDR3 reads TGCAGCGTTGGCCGCGGCAGGGTTTACGAGCAGTACTTC. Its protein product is CSVGRGRVYEQYF.

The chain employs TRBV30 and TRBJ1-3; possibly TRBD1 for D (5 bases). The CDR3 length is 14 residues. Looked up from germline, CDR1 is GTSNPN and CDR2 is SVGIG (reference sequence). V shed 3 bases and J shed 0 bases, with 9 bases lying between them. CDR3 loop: CAWRNRSSGNTIYF. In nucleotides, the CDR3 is TGTGCCTGGAGGAACAGGAGCTCTGGAAACACCATATATTTT.

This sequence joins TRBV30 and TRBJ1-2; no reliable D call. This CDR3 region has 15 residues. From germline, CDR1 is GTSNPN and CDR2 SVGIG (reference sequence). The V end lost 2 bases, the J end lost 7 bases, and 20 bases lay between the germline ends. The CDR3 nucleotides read TGTGCCTGGAGTCCGTTGCTAGAACCTCCAGGTGGCTACACCTTC. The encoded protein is CAWSPLLEPPGGYTF.

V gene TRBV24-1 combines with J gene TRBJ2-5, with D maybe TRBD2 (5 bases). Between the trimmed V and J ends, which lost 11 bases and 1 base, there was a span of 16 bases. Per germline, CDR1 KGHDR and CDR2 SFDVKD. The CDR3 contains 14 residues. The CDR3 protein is CAIPLEQLQETQYF. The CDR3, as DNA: TGTGCCATCCCACTAGAGCAACTCCAAGAGACCCAGTACTTC.

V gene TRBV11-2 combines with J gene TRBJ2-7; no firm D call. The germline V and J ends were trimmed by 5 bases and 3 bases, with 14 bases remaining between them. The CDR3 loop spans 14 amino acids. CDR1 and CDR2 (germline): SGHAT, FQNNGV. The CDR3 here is CASSVHPKNYEQYV. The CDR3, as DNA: TGTGCCAGCAGCGTGCACCCTAAAAACTACGAGCAGTACGTC.

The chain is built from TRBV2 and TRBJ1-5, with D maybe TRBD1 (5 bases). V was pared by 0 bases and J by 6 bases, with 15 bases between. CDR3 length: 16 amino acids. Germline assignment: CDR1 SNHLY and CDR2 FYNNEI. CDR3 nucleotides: TGTGCCAGCAGTGAAGCGGGTGGAAGGGGACGTCAGCCCCAGCATTTT. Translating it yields CASSEAGGRGRQPQHF.

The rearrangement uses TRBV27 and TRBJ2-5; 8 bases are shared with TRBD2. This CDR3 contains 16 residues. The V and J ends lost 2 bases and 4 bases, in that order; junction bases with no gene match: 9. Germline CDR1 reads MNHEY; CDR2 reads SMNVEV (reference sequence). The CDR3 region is CASSLGPEAGGETQYF. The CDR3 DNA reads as TGTGCCAGCAGTTTAGGTCCGGAGGCGGGGGGAGAGACCCAGTACTTC.

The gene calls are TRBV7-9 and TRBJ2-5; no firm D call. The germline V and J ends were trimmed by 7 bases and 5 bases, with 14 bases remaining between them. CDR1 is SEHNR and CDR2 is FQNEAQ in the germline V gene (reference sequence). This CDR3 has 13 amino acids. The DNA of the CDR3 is TGTGCCAGCACCACCTGGACCCGGGAGACCCAGTACTTC. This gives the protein CASTTWTRETQYF.

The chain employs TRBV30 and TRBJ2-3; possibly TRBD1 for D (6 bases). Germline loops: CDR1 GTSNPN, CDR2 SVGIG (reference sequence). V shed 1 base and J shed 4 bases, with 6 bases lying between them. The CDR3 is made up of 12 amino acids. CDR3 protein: CAWSAGADTQYF. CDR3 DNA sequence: TGTGCCTGGAGTGCAGGGGCAGATACGCAGTATTTT.

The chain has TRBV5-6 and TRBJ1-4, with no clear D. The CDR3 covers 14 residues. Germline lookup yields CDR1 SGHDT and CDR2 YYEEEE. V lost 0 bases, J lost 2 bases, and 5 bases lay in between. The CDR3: CASSLASTNEKLFF. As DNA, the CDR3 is TGTGCCAGCAGCTTGGCCAGCACTAATGAAAAACTGTTTTTT.

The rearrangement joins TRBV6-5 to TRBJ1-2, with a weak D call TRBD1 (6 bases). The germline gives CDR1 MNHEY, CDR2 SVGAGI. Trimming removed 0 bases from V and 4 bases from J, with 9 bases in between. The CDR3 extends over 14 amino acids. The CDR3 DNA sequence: TGTGCCAGCAGTTACTCGGACAGTACCTATGGCTACACCTTC. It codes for CASSYSDSTYGYTF.

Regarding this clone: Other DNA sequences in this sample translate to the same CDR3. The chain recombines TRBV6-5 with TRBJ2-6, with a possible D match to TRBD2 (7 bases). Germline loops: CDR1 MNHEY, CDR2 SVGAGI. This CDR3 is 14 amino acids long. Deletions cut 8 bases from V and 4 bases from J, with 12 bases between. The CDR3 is CASLGGAGANVLTF. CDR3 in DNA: TGTGCCAGCTTGGGGGGGGCCGGGGCCAACGTCCTGACTTTC.

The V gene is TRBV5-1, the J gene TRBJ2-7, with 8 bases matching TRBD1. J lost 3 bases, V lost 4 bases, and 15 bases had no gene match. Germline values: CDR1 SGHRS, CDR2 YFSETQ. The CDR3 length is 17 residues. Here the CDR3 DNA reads TGCGCCAGCAGCACGCTGGGGAGACGACAGGGGAGCTACGAGCAGTACTTC. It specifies CASSTLGRRQGSYEQYF.